This T cell receptor beta chain was sequenced for a study of T cell responses to AZD1222 COVID-19 vaccine (TCRdb year 2021). Regarding the study in general: TCR sequencing was performed for roughly 250 trial participants, of whom around 210 were given two doses of AZD1222 and approximately 25 were given two doses of MenACWY control vaccine. Enrollment into the trials was organized by age into subgroups of 18-55, 56-69 and 70-plus years, and those subgroups contained roughly 150, 30 and 60 TCR-sequenced participants, respectively. Summary of the overall study and its limitations: Conclusions about previously exposed vaccinees were limited because only a handful of AZD1222 recipients were SARS-CoV-2 seropositive at baseline. Because no day 14 peak-response samples were available, the repertoires could be characterized only after the peak T cell response. Spike-specific TCR breadth and depth rose significantly after two AZD1222 doses compared with day 0 and with MenACWY recipients. The whole spike protein was spanned by vaccine-associated CD4 TCRs, and dominant responses were seen in regions 160-218 and 743-854. In the small 56-69-year group, the increase in depth fell short of significance, most likely because of low power. Reportedly, close to half of the unique spike-specific TCRs recognized epitopes lying outside the regions that are mutated in the B.1.351 and B.1.1.7 variants. Most participants were white British and females outnumbered males, and the authors suggested that clonal diversity may have been underestimated.

Of note for this clone: It lacks a known antigen. The input lacks base qualities; no much larger clone sits a single base away.

The time point label on this specimen signifies: about 28 days (+/-7) after the second vaccine dose. Per the publication, the treatment or condition label means: meningococcal conjugate vaccine given as trial control. Vaccinee samples were obtained from the UK trials COV001 and COV002, which included a single-blind randomized controlled phase 2/3 trial of AZD1222 (ChAdOx1 nCoV-19) in healthy adults. For TCRbeta chain sequencing, PBMC samples from trial participants were taken at day 0 and at day 28 after the second dose. The CDR3 regions of human TCRbeta chains were subjected to immunosequencing. For the original study's pipeline: TCRs in the repertoires were compared against a reference library of SARS-CoV-2-specific TCRs that had been generated with the MIRA antigen-specificity platform. Breadth was defined as the fraction of unique TCRs that were SARS-CoV-2-associated. Depth was defined as the fraction of total T cells that were SARS-CoV-2-associated. Each spike-specific TCR was assigned to its reactive spike region and to a CD4 or CD8 class using the MIRA data. Log10-transformed breadth and depth values were compared by one-way ANOVA with Sidak's multiple comparisons tests. TCRdb holds this immuneACCESS table with in-frame rearrangements only. Some clones are missing; in checked studies, unresolved V genes explain under half, and the rest has no known cause. V and J calls and clone size are those listed in that table; D and trimming were worked out from the DNA. In this sample the table shows around 140,000 clones, over 75% of which occur a single time. The ten largest clones represent approximately 5.4% of the sample.

Source: peripheral blood, taken 28 days after the second dose of the MenACWY control vaccine. The clonotype was recovered from an adult who received the MenACWY meningococcal vaccine as a control.

DNA sequence: TGTGCCAGCAGCTCCGGGACTCCCCTCACAGATACGCAGTATTTT. Its amino acids are CASSSGTPLTDTQYF. The sequence is built from TRBV5-4 and TRBJ2-3; the D region possibly corresponds to TRBD2 (6 bases align). The V and J ends are trimmed by 3 bases and 2 bases, leaving 13 bases between them. CDR1 and CDR2 are read off the germline V gene (reference sequence) as SGHNT and YYREEE. The CDR3 numbers 15 residues from cysteine through phenylalanine. Of all the DNA, just the CDR3 is kept, 45 bases in frame from base 1.